These 9 T cell receptor beta chains came from one sample sequenced in a study of technical replicates of blood from a few donors. Profiling relied on immunoSEQ multiplex PCR, and the TCRdb table lists in-frame clones only, not all of them. Counted here are under 85,000 clones, roughly 96% occurring once; the ten biggest clones make up approximately 0.2%. Sequencing input: T cells isolated from PBMCs. These receptors were obtained from a human donor in good health.

Regarding this clone: Other DNA sequences in this sample translate to the same CDR3. The CDR3 sequence: CASSWGGTDTQYF. The CDR3 bases are TGCGCCAGCAGCTGGGGCGGCACAGATACGCAGTATTTT. This chain connects TRBV5-1 to TRBJ2-3; weak D call: TRBD1 (5 bases). V was cut by 3 bases and J by 1 base, with 6 bases left in between. This CDR3 has 13 residues. In germline, CDR1 is SGHRS, CDR2 YFSETQ.

The chain has TRBV5-4 and TRBJ2-5; TRBD2 matches 7 bases. With 4 bases clipped from V and 4 bases from J, the junction kept 10 bases outside the gene matches. This CDR3 is 15 amino acids long. Germline loops: CDR1 SGHNT, CDR2 YYREEE (reference sequence). CDR3 protein: CASSLRTRRGETQYF. CDR3 DNA sequence: TGTGCCAGCAGCCTGAGGACTAGGCGAGGAGAGACCCAGTACTTC.

V is TRBV5-1 and J is TRBJ2-5, with D unresolved. Trimming cost V 2 bases and J 5 bases, with 13 bases left between them. CDR1 is SGHRS and CDR2 is YFSETQ in the germline V gene. CDR3 size: 14 residues. CDR3 DNA sequence: TGCGCCAGCAGCTTCGAACTTACCGGGGAGACCCAGTACTTC. It translates to CASSFELTGETQYF.

This rearrangement joins TRBV6-6 to TRBJ1-3; D remains ambiguous. CDR3 length: 14 amino acids. From germline, CDR1 is MNHNY and CDR2 SVGAGI (reference sequence). Trimming stripped 4 bases from V and 2 bases from J, with 9 bases between. The CDR3 loop reads CASSLREAGNTIYF. Here the CDR3 DNA reads TGTGCCAGCAGTTTACGGGAGGCTGGAAACACCATATATTTT.

The chain is built from TRBV4-1 and TRBJ1-2, with 8 bases fitting TRBD1. CDR1 and CDR2 (germline): MGHRA, YSYEKL. The ends lost 5 bases at V and 3 bases at J; junction bases unmatched: 5. The length of the CDR3 is 14 residues. CDR3 amino acids: CASSSGQAYYGYTF. CDR3 nucleotide sequence: TGCGCCAGCAGCTCGGGACAGGCGTACTATGGCTACACCTTC.

This clone was observed a few times. The chain carries TRBV25-1 and TRBJ2-1; 11 nucleotides match TRBD2. CDR3 length: 16 amino acids. V shed 5 bases and J 8 bases; nucleotides not matched to a gene: 11. Germline lookup yields CDR1 MGHDK and CDR2 SYGVNS. Here the CDR3 reads CASSSWTSGSVDEQFF. CDR3 nucleotide sequence: TGTGCCAGCAGTTCATGGACTAGCGGGTCGGTCGATGAGCAGTTCTTC.

DNA of the CDR3: TGTGCCAGCAGCATTAGCGGGGGAAGGTCCTACGAGCAGTACTTC. It specifies CASSISGGRSYEQYF. The V call is TRBV11-3, the J call TRBJ2-7; 9 bases agree with TRBD2. J gave up 1 base and V 5 bases, and 6 bases lay outside the gene matches. The CDR3 has 15 amino acids. Germline V lookup: CDR1 SGHNT, CDR2 YENEEA.

The chain couples TRBV5-1 to TRBJ1-4; 10 nucleotides match TRBD1. This CDR3 comprises 14 residues. The V gene's germline CDR1 is SGHRS and CDR2 YFSETQ. Trimming at V came to 4 bases and at J to 8 bases, leaving 5 bases not matched to a gene. CDR3 sequence (DNA): TGCGCCAGCAGCCTAGGGACAGGGGCAGAAAAACTGTTTTTT. Translation gives CASSLGTGAEKLFF.

V usage is TRBV19 and J usage is TRBJ1-1; 8 bases agree with TRBD1. From germline, CDR1 is LNHDA and CDR2 SQIVND (reference sequence). V lost 0 bases and J lost 0; bases outside the gene matches: 9. The CDR3 covers 18 residues. The CDR3 nucleotides read TGTGCCAGTAGTATAGATCTGGACAGGGTTGTATTGAACACTGAAGCTTTCTTT. Its translation: CASSIDLDRVVLNTEAFF.